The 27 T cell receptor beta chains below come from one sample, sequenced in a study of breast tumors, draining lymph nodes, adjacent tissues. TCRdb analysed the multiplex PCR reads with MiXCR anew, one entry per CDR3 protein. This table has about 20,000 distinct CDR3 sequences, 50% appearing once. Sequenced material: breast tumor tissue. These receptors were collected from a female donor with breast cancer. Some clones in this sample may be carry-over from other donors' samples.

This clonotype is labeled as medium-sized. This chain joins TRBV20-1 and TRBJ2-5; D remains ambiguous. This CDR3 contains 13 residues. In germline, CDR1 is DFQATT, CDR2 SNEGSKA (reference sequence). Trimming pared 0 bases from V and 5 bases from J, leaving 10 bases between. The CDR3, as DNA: TGCAGTGCTAGAGATTATCGAAGTGAGACCCAGTACTTC. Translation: CSARDYRSETQYF.

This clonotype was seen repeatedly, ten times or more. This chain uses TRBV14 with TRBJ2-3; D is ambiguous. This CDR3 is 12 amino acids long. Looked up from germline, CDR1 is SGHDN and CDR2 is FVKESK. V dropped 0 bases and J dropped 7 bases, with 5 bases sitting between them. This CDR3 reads CASSQDRNTQYF. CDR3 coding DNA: TGTGCCAGCAGCCAAGATAGGAATACGCAGTATTTT. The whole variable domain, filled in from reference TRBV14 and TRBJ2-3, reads EAGVTQFPSHSVIEKGQTVTLRCDPISGHDNLYWYRRVMGKEIKFLLHFVKESKQDESGMPNNRFLAERTGGTYSTLKVQPAELEDSGVYFCASSQDRNTQYFGPGTRLTVL.

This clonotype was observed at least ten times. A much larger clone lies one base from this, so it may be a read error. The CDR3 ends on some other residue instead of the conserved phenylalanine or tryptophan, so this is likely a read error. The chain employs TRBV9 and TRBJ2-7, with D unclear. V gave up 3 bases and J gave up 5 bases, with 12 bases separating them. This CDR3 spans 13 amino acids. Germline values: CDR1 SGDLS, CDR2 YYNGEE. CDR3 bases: TGTGCCAGCAGCGAAACTCTAGGTGACGAGCAGTACTCC. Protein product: CASSETLGDEQYS.

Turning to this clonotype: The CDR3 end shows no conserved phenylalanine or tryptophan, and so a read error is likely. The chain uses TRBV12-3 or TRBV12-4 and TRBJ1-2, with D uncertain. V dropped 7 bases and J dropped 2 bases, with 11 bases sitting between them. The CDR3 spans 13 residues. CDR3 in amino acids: CASTPGRNYGYTS. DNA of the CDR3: TGTGCCAGCACCCCCGGACGCAACTATGGCTACACCTCT.

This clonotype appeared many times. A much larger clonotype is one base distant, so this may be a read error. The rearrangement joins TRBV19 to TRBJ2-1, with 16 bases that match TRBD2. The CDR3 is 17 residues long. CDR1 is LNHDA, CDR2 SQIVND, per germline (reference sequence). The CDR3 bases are TGTGCCAGTAGGTCGGGGACTAGCGGGAGGGACTACAATGAGCAGTCCTTC. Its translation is CASRSGTSGRDYNEQSF.

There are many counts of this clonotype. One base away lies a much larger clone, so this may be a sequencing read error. CDR3 residues: CASSPATIYNEQSF. For the CDR3, the DNA is TGTGCCAGCAGCCCAGCGACAATCTACAATGAGCAGTCCTTC. The J gene is TRBJ2-1, the V gene TRBV9; no clear D. Germline V gene sequence: CDR1 SGDLS, CDR2 YYNGEE. The CDR3 sequence is 14 residues long.

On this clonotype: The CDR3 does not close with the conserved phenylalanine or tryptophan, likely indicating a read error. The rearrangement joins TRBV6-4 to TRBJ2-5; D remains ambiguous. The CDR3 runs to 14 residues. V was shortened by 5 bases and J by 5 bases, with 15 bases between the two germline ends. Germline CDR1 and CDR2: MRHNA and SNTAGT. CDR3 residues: CASSLVSGLETQYS. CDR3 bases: TGTGCCAGCAGTCTAGTATCCGGGTTGGAGACCCAGTACTCC.

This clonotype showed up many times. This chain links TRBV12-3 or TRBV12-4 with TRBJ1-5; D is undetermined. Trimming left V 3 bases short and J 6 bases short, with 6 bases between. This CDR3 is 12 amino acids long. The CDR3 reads CASSFGFQPQHF. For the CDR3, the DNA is TGTGCCAGCAGTTTTGGGTTTCAGCCCCAGCATTTT.

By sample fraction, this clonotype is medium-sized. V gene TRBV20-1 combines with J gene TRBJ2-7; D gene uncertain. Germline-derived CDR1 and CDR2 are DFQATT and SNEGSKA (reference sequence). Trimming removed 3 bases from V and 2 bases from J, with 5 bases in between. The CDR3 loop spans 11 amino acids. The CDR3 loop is CSARTTYEQYF. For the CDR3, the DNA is TGCAGTGCTAGGACCACCTACGAGCAGTACTTC.

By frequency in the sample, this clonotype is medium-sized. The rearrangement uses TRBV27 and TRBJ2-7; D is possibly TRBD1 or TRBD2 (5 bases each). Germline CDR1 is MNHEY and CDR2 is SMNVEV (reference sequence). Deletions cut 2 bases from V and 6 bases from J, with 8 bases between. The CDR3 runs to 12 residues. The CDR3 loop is CASSLEGREQYF. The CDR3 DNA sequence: TGTGCCAGCAGTTTAGAGGGGCGCGAGCAGTACTTC.

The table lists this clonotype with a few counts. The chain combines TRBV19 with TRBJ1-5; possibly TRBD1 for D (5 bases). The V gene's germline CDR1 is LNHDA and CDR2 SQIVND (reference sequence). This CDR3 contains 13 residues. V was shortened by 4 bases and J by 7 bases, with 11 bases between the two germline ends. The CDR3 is CASSTGPNQPQHF. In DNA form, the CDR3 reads TGTGCCAGTAGTACAGGGCCAAACCAGCCCCAGCATTTT.

CDR3 sequence: CSATTGTPEGTQYF. CDR3 sequence (DNA): TGCAGTGCTACAACCGGGACCCCCGAGGGGACCCAGTACTTC. The gene calls are TRBV20-1 and TRBJ2-5; perhaps D is TRBD1 or TRBD2 (5 bases each). Deletions cut 4 bases from V and 7 bases from J, with 19 bases between. The CDR3 consists of 14 residues. Germline CDR1 DFQATT, CDR2 SNEGSKA (reference sequence).

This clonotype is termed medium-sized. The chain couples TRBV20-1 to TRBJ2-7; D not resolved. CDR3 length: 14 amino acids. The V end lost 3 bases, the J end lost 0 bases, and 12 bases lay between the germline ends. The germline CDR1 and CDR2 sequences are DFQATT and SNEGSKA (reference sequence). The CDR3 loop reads CSARRGSDSYEQYF. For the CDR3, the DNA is TGCAGTGCTAGGCGAGGTTCTGACTCCTACGAGCAGTACTTC.

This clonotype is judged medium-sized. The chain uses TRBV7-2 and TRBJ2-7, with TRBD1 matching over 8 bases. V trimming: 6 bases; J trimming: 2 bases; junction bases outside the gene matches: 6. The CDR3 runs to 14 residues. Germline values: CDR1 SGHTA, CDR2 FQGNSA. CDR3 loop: CASSYGTGAYEQYF. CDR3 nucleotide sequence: TGTGCCAGCAGTTATGGGACAGGTGCCTACGAGCAGTACTTC.

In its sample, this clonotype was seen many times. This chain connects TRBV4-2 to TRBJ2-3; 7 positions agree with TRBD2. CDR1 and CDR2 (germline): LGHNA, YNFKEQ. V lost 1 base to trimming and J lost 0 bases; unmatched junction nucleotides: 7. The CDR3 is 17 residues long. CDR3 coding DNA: TGTGCCAGCAGCCAAGGGGCTAGCGGACCTAGCACAGATACGCAGTATTTT. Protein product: CASSQGASGPSTDTQYF.

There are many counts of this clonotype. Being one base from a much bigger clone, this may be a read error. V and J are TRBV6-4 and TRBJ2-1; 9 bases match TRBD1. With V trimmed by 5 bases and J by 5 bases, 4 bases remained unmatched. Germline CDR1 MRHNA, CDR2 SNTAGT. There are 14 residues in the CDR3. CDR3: CASSHGQGNNEQFF. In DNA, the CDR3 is TGTGCCAGCAGTCACGGACAGGGGAACAATGAGCAGTTCTTC.

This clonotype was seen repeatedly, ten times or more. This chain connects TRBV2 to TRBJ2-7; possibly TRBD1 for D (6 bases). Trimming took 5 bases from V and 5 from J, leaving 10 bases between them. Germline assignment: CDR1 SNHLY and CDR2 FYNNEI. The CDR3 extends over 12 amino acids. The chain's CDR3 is CASSQGSNEQYF. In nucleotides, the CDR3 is TGTGCCAGCAGTCAGGGGTCGAACGAGCAGTACTTC.

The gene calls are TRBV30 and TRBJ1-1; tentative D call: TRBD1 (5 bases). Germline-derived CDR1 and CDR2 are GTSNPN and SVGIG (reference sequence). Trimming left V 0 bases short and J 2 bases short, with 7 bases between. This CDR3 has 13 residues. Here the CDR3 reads CAWSVRGNTEAFF. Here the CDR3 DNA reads TGTGCCTGGAGTGTAAGGGGTAACACTGAAGCTTTCTTT.

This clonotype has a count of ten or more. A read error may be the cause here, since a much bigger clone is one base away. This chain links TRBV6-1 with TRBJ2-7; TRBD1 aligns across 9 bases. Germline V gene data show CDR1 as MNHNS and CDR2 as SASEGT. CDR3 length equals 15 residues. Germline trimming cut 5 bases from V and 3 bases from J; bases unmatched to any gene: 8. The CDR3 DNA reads TGTGCCAGCAGTCACCACAGGGGGCCCAACTACGAGCAGTACTTC. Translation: CASSHHRGPNYEQYF.

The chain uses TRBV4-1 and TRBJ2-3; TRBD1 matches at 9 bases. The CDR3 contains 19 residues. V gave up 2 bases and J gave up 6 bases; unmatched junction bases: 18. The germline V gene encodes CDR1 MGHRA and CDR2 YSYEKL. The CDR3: CASSQLLKLGQGNADTQYF. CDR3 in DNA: TGCGCCAGCAGCCAATTACTAAAGTTGGGACAGGGTAACGCGGATACGCAGTATTTT.

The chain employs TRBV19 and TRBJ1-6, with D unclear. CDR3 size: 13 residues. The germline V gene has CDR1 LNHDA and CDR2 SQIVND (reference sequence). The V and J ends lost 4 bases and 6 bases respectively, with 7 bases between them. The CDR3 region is CASSTSGNSPLHF. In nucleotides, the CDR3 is TGTGCCAGTAGTACCAGTGGTAATTCACCCCTCCACTTT. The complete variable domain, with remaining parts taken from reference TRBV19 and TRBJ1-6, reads DGGITQSPKYLFRKEGQNVTLSCEQNLNHDAMYWYRQDPGQGLRLIYYSQIVNDFQKGDIAEGYSVSREKKESFPLTVTSAQKNPTAFYLCASSTSGNSPLHFGNGTRLTVT.

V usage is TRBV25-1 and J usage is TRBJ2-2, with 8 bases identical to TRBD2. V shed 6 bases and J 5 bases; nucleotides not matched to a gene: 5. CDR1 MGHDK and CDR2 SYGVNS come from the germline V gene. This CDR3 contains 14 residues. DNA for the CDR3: TGTGCCAGCAGCGGACTAGCAGTTACCGGGGAGCTGTTTTTT. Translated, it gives CASSGLAVTGELFF.

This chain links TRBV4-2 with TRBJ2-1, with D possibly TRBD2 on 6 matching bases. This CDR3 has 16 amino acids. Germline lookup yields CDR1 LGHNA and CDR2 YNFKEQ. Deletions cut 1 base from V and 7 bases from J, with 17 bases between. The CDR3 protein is CASSQAGGEGLNEQFF. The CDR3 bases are TGTGCCAGCAGCCAAGCCGGGGGAGAGGGTCTGAATGAGCAGTTCTTC.

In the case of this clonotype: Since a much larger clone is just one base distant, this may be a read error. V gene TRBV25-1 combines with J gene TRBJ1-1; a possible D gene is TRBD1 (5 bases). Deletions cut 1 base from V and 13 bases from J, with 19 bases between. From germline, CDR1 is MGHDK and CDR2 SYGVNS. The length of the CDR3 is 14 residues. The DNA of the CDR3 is TGTGCCAGCAGTGAATGGGGCGGGGCCTCGGTAGGTTTCTTT. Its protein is CASSEWGGASVGFF.

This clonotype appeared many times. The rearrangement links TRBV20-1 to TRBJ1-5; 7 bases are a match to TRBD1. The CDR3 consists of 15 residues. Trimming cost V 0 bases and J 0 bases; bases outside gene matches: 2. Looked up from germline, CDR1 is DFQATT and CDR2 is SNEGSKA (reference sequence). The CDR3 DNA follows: TGCAGTGCTAGAGATGGGGACAGTAGCAATCAGCCCCAGCATTTT. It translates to CSARDGDSSNQPQHF.

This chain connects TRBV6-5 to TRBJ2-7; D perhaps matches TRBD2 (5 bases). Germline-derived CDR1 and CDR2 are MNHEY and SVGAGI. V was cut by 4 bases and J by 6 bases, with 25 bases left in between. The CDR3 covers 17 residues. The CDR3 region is CASSCSSSSIRGGEQYF. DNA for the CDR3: TGTGCCAGCAGTTGCTCGAGTAGTTCTATCCGGGGTGGCGAGCAGTACTTC.

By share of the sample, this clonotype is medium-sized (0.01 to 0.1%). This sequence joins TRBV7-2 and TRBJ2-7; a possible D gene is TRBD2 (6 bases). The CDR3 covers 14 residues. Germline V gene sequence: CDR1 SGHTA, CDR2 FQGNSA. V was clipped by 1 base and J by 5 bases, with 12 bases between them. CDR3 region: CASSLVGLLDEQYF. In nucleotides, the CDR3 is TGTGCCAGCAGCTTAGTGGGACTGCTTGACGAGCAGTACTTC.